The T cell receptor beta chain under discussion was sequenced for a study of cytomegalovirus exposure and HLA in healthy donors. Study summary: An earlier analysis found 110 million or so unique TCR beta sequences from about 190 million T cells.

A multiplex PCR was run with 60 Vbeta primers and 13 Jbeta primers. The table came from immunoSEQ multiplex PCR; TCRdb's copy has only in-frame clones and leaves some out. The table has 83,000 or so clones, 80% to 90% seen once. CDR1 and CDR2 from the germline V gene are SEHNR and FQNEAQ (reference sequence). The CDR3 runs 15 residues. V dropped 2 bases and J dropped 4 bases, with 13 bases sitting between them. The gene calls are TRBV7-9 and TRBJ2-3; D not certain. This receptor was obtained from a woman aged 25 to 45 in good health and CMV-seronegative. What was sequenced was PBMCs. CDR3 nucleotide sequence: TGTGCCAGCAGCTTACTGGTCCCGACTCCAGATACGCAGTATTTT. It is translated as CASSLLVPTPDTQYF.